This T cell receptor (beta chain) came from a study of blood T cell repertoires in COVID-19. Across the study: The United States, Italy and Spain provided the acute and convalescent COVID-19 samples. In each case, the material was cDNA or gDNA derived from T cells, B-cell-depleted T cells, or PBMCs.

The CDR3 is made up of 14 amino acids. Trimming took 3 bases from V and 7 from J; bases not matched to a gene: 8. Germline CDR1 reads SGHNT; CDR2 reads YYREEE (reference sequence). Authors' data handling: Estimation of nucleated cell counts was performed using reference gene primer amplification. Method: immunoSEQ multiplex PCR; TCRdb's copy keeps in-frame clones and lacks some. D and trimming were read from the DNA, whereas the V and J calls and clone size are those reported in that table. The table shows fewer than 70,000 clones, with 70% to 90% occurring only once. Sequencing was done on a sample of peripheral blood. This chain uses TRBV5-4 with TRBJ2-7, with TRBD1 matching over 9 bases. This clonotype originated in a woman in her seventies with active COVID-19. The CDR3 loop reads CASSSGTGNWEQYF. CDR3 nucleotides: TGTGCCAGCAGCTCCGGGACAGGGAACTGGGAGCAGTACTTC. Combining the CDR3 with reference TRBV5-4 and TRBJ2-7 gives the whole variable domain ETGVTQSPTHLIKTRGQQVTLRCSSQSGHNTVSWYQQALGQGPQFIFQYYREEENGRGNFPPRFSGLQFPNYSSELNVNALELDDSALYLCASSSGTGNWEQYFGPGTRLTVT.